This record covers a single T cell receptor beta chain. Its antigen is not identified. This entry is derived from a study of CD8 T cells in ankylosing spondylitis. Findings and limits, study-wide: Blood of patients with ankylosing spondylitis appeared to be characterized by a TCR beta motif of 8 or 9 highly homologous variants. There were earlier reports of some motif variants in reactive arthritis synovial fluid and blood. CD8+ by phenotype, disease-linked clones were relatively rare in peripheral blood. Reportedly, matched ankylosing spondylitis synovial fluid was significantly enriched for disease-linked clones.

Germline assignment: CDR1 MGHRA and CDR2 YSYEKL. There are 15 residues in the CDR3. The V and J ends lost 2 bases and 0 bases respectively, with 9 bases between them. TCRdb redid the calling of the 5' RACE reads with MiXCR, one entry per CDR3 protein. The table includes 190,000 or so distinct CDR3 sequences, more than 10% detected once. The rearrangement uses TRBV4-1 and TRBJ2-3; perhaps TRBD1 as D (6 bases). This clonotype was sampled from a male donor with ankylosing spondylitis or in good health (not recorded which). The sequencing input was blood, either unsorted or a sorted T cell fraction (not recorded which). DNA of the CDR3: TGCGCCAGCAGCCAAACTAGGGGGAGCACAGATACGCAGTATTTT. Amino acids: CASSQTRGSTDTQYF.